This T cell receptor beta chain was identified during a study of blood T cell repertoires in COVID-19 (dated by TCRdb to the early 2020s). Regarding the study in general: Samples from collaborators originated in the United States, Italy and Spain and spanned both the acute and convalescent phases of COVID-19. The repertoires were released in a freely available public database intended as a resource for research on the immune response to SARS-CoV-2. The samples were drawn from the first 160 participants of the ongoing ImmuneRACE study and from about 1,200 subjects provided by 6 global collaborators. Deeply sampled blood TCRbeta repertoires from subjects exposed to, actively infected with, or recovered from COVID-19 were included in the dataset. Sample metadata almost always included a de-identified subject ID, COVID-19 status, age in years and sex. The material from the prospective study consisted of cDNA or gDNA derived from T cells, B-cell-depleted T cells, or PBMCs. HLA class I and class II types, where available, came from metadata supplied by the sample provider rather than from assay-based typing. Results the study describes overall, beyond this receptor: The amount of clinical and demographic metadata varied by source and participant and was provided uncurated.

The immunoSEQ Assay, a bias-controlled multiplex PCR, was used to amplify TCRbeta CDR3 regions from genomic DNA. Processing in the source paper ran as follows. Within the assay, amplification of reference gene primers was used to estimate how many nucleated cells each sample contained. Sequence reads were collapsed and filtered to measure the absolute abundance of every unique TCRbeta CDR3 rearrangement. For each sample, productive Simpson clonality was calculated as the square root of Simpson's diversity index across productive rearrangements. Held by TCRdb, this immuneACCESS table contains in-frame sequences only and omits some clones. Under half of the omission traces to an unresolved V gene where checked; the cause of the rest is unknown. Clone size and V and J calls were adopted from that table, with D and trimming inferred from the DNA. Within this sample are hundreds of thousands of clones, with roughly nine tenths of them counted one time only. Roughly 0.99% of the sample comes from the top ten.

Points on this clone: The clone's antigen remains unknown. Nothing much larger sits one base from this clone, and base qualities are not available.

Participants in the prospective study were aged about 18 to 95 years, lived in some 24 United States geographic areas, and enrolled through a virtual design. To assign participants to cohorts, the prospective study relied on clinical history that participants themselves reported in a screening survey and a study questionnaire. For ImmuneRACE Cohort 3, a participant was defined as recovered based on two consecutive negative NP/OP PCR tests, clearance by a healthcare professional, or resolution of symptoms. In the prospective study, mobile phlebotomists collected whole blood, serum and a nasopharyngeal or oropharyngeal swab from each participant. Additional blood draws and questionnaires over an approximately two-month period could optionally be provided by prospective study participants. Before DNA extraction, blood samples from the prospective study were shipped at room temperature or frozen. The clonotype originates from a man in his late teens or twenties who had recovered from COVID-19. The specimen sequenced was PBMCs or T cells enriched from blood (not recorded which).

In nucleotides, the sequence is TGTGCCAGCACGGCAGGGGGCTCAGATACGCAGTATTTT. It specifies CASTAGGSDTQYF. The chain employs TRBV28 and TRBJ2-3; the junction holds 8 bases that match TRBD1. V trim: 7 bases; J trim: 4 bases; unmatched bases: 4. From the cysteine up to the phenylalanine, the CDR3 has a length of 13 residues. Just CDR3 DNA is preserved here, 39 bases in frame from base 1. Reading the germline V gene gives CDR1 MDHEN and CDR2 SYDVKM.